These 21 T cell receptor beta chains originate from one sample sequenced in a study of T cell changes during pregnancy in multiple sclerosis. The table came from immunoSEQ multiplex PCR; TCRdb's copy has only in-frame clones and leaves some out. The sample consists of 55,000 to 80,000 clones, approximately 93% of them appearing once. The sequences come from CD8+ T cells from peripheral blood mononuclear cells, collected in the second trimester of pregnancy. These receptors all stem from a female donor with multiple sclerosis, enrolled in a pregnancy study.

This chain uses TRBV7-8 with TRBJ2-1; perhaps TRBD1 as D (5 bases). This CDR3 comprises 15 residues. Trimming took off 1 base at V and 6 bases at J, with 13 bases between the two ends. The germline V gene has CDR1 SGHVS and CDR2 FQNEAQ. The CDR3 DNA reads as TGTGCCAGCAGCTTAGGGGCAGGGATTCTCAATGAGCAGTTCTTC. It encodes CASSLGAGILNEQFF.

The CDR3 coding sequence is TGTGCCAGCAGCTTAACAGGAAGACTAGCGGGAGGCAACGAGCAGTACTTC. Its protein product is CASSLTGRLAGGNEQYF. The chain has TRBV7-3 and TRBJ2-7; TRBD2 agrees at 13 bases. The junction had 7 bases not matched to a gene; V was cut back by 0 bases and J by 5 bases. Germline loops: CDR1 SGHTA, CDR2 FQGTGA. The CDR3 is 17 residues long.

The genes are TRBV5-4 and TRBJ2-2; tentatively, D is TRBD2 (5 bases). The CDR3 totals 13 residues. Deletions cut 0 bases from V and 7 bases from J, with 7 bases between. CDR1 SGHNT and CDR2 YYREEE come from the germline V gene (reference sequence). CDR3 amino acids: CASSLGGVGELFF. As DNA, the CDR3 is TGTGCCAGCAGCTTGGGGGGAGTCGGGGAGCTGTTTTTT. The variable domain in full, with the rest retrieved from reference TRBV5-4 and TRBJ2-2, is ETGVTQSPTHLIKTRGQQVTLRCSSQSGHNTVSWYQQALGQGPQFIFQYYREEENGRGNFPPRFSGLQFPNYSSELNVNALELDDSALYLCASSLGGVGELFFGEGSRLTVL.

CDR3: CASSYGTGISETQYF. The CDR3 DNA reads TGTGCCAGCAGCTACGGGACAGGGATTTCGGAGACCCAGTACTTC. The gene calls are TRBV11-2 and TRBJ2-5, with TRBD1 matching over 9 bases. V shed 4 bases, J shed 5 bases, and the junction held 8 bases outside the gene matches. There are 15 residues in the CDR3. Germline loops: CDR1 SGHAT, CDR2 FQNNGV.

This clone was seen just once. The chain uses TRBV27 and TRBJ2-7; TRBD1 matches 10 bases. The V gene's germline CDR1 is MNHEY and CDR2 SMNVEV (reference sequence). Germline trimming cut 5 bases from V and 3 bases from J; bases unmatched to any gene: 4. The CDR3 runs to 14 residues. Here the CDR3 DNA reads TGTGCCAGCAGTGTGGACAGGGGGGTCTACGAGCAGTACTTC. This gives the protein CASSVDRGVYEQYF.

The chain is built from TRBV28 and TRBJ2-2; 8 nucleotides line up with TRBD2. CDR3 size: 18 residues. Germline V lookup: CDR1 MDHEN, CDR2 SYDVKM. V trimming: 3 bases; J trimming: 5 bases; junction bases outside the gene matches: 14. CDR3 sequence: CASSFGREEGWETGELFF. DNA of the CDR3: TGTGCCAGCAGTTTCGGGCGGGAGGAAGGTTGGGAAACCGGGGAGCTGTTTTTT.

J is TRBJ2-7 and V is TRBV19, with D possibly TRBD2 on 5 matching bases. From germline, CDR1 is LNHDA and CDR2 SQIVND (reference sequence). V gave up 5 bases and J gave up 0 bases, with 14 bases separating them. The CDR3 sequence is 15 residues long. CDR3 amino acids: CASSRGSGTSYEQYF. The CDR3 DNA reads as TGTGCCAGTAGTCGAGGGTCGGGCACCTCCTACGAGCAGTACTTC.

V is TRBV4-3 and J is TRBJ1-2; D unclear. This CDR3 has 15 amino acids. Germline V gives CDR1 LGHNA, CDR2 YSLEER. Trimming stripped 2 bases from V and 1 base from J, with 11 bases between. CDR3: CASSQSISYNYGYTF. As DNA, the CDR3 is TGCGCCAGCAGCCAAAGTATTAGTTATAACTATGGCTACACCTTC.

On this clone itself: At the DNA level, this CDR3 is encoded by other sequences in the same sample as well. The chain carries TRBV6-5 and TRBJ2-7; 14 positions agree with TRBD2. This CDR3 is 14 amino acids long. The germline V gene encodes CDR1 MNHEY and CDR2 SVGAGI. V lost 6 bases and J lost 5; bases outside the gene matches: 3. The CDR3, as DNA: TGTGCCAGCAGCGGGACTAGCGGGAGAAACGAGCAGTACTTC. This sequence encodes CASSGTSGRNEQYF.

The V call is TRBV4-3, the J call TRBJ2-2; D might be TRBD2 (5 bases). Germline assignment: CDR1 LGHNA and CDR2 YSLEER. This CDR3 comprises 17 residues. The ends were cut back, 1 base at V and 4 bases at J, with 16 bases in the middle. CDR3 nucleotides: TGCGCCAGCAGCCAAGGACTACGATCTAAGGGCACCGGGGAGCTGTTTTTT. Protein product: CASSQGLRSKGTGELFF.

The V and J genes are TRBV27 and TRBJ1-2; 9 nucleotides match TRBD1. The CDR3 runs to 13 residues. V shed 9 bases and J 1 base; nucleotides not matched to a gene: 3. From germline, CDR1 is MNHEY and CDR2 SMNVEV (reference sequence). The CDR3 nucleotides read TGTGCCAGTCGGACAGGGGTTAACTATGGCTACACCTTC. Its protein product is CASRTGVNYGYTF.

J is TRBJ2-3 and V is TRBV9; TRBD1 agrees at 12 bases. Trimming at V came to 3 bases and at J to 4 bases, leaving 3 bases not matched to a gene. The CDR3 contains 15 residues. Germline lookup yields CDR1 SGDLS and CDR2 YYNGEE. The CDR3 bases are TGTGCCAGCAGCGCCGGGACAGGGGGCTCAGATACGCAGTATTTT. It translates to CASSAGTGGSDTQYF.

This rearrangement joins TRBV11-2 to TRBJ2-3; TRBD2 agrees at 11 bases. The V gene's germline CDR1 is SGHAT and CDR2 FQNNGV. J gave up 5 bases and V 8 bases, and 6 bases lay outside the gene matches. This CDR3 is 14 amino acids long. This CDR3 reads CASEGSGRGDTQYF. The CDR3, as DNA: TGTGCCAGCGAGGGTAGCGGGAGGGGAGATACGCAGTATTTT.

This clone was recorded once. The V call is TRBV7-3, the J call TRBJ2-1; 8 nucleotides agree with TRBD2. This CDR3 region has 17 residues. Germline values: CDR1 SGHTA, CDR2 FQGTGA. The junction had 7 bases not matched to a gene; V was cut back by 0 bases and J by 3 bases. The CDR3 reads CASSLTPAGDDYNEQFF. The CDR3 nucleotides read TGTGCCAGCAGCTTAACACCAGCGGGAGATGACTACAATGAGCAGTTCTTC.

The V gene is TRBV2, the J gene TRBJ2-1; a possible D gene is TRBD2 (5 bases). The V end lost 5 bases, the J end lost 8 bases, and 13 bases lay between the germline ends. The V gene's germline CDR1 is SNHLY and CDR2 FYNNEI. The CDR3 has 13 amino acids. CDR3 sequence: CASSPATSYEQFF. The CDR3, as DNA: TGTGCCAGCAGTCCCGCCACTAGTTATGAGCAGTTCTTC.

This clone showed up just once. The chain couples TRBV11-2 to TRBJ2-1, with a tentative D call TRBD2 (6 bases). V was shortened by 1 base and J by 8 bases, with 12 bases between the two germline ends. Germline V CDR1 and CDR2: SGHAT, FQNNGV. This CDR3 is built from 14 residues. In DNA, the CDR3 is TGTGCCAGCAGCTTAGCGGGAGTAGACCATGAGCAGTTCTTC. It codes for CASSLAGVDHEQFF.

A note on this clone: The junction departs from germline at one end; a sequencing error may be responsible. V and J are TRBV28 and TRBJ2-1; TRBD2 is a possible D gene (6 bases). Per germline, CDR1 MDHEN and CDR2 SYDVKM. The CDR3 is 15 amino acids. This CDR3 reads CASRLSFGGYNEQFF. The DNA of the CDR3 is TGTGCCAGCAGGTTATCGTTCGGGGGCTACAATGAGCAGTTCTTC.

This chain uses TRBV6-5 with TRBJ1-2; 10 bases are a match to TRBD1. Germline V lookup: CDR1 MNHEY, CDR2 SVGAGI. The CDR3 is 16 amino acids. Unmatched junction bases numbered 7, after V lost 0 bases and J lost 6 bases. DNA for the CDR3: TGTGCCAGCAGTTACTCACGGACAGGGGGGAGGAATGGCTACACCTTC. It is translated as CASSYSRTGGRNGYTF.

The rearrangement joins TRBV9 to TRBJ2-7, with a possible D match to TRBD2 (5 bases). Trimming stripped 2 bases from V and 5 bases from J, with 23 bases between. Germline values: CDR1 SGDLS, CDR2 YYNGEE. The CDR3 is 17 residues long. The CDR3 reads CASSVKDGIGKLHEQYF. CDR3 DNA: TGTGCCAGCAGCGTTAAAGATGGGATCGGGAAACTGCACGAGCAGTACTTC.

The V gene is TRBV10-3, the J gene TRBJ2-7; 8 bases agree with TRBD1. This CDR3 contains 15 residues. After removal of 3 bases from V and 5 bases from J, the junction contained 9 bases not matched to a gene. From germline, CDR1 is ENHRY and CDR2 SYGVKD. The CDR3 sequence: CAISDPRQGIHEQYF. CDR3 DNA sequence: TGTGCCATCAGTGATCCTCGACAGGGGATCCACGAGCAGTACTTC.

The chain combines TRBV19 with TRBJ2-3; D may be TRBD2 (5 bases). Trimming took 0 bases from V and 4 from J, leaving 11 bases between them. This CDR3 comprises 15 residues. Germline V gene lookup returns CDR1 LNHDA and CDR2 SQIVND (reference sequence). The CDR3 protein is CASSIDGEWADTQYF. The CDR3 nucleotides are TGTGCCAGTAGTATAGATGGGGAGTGGGCAGATACGCAGTATTTT.